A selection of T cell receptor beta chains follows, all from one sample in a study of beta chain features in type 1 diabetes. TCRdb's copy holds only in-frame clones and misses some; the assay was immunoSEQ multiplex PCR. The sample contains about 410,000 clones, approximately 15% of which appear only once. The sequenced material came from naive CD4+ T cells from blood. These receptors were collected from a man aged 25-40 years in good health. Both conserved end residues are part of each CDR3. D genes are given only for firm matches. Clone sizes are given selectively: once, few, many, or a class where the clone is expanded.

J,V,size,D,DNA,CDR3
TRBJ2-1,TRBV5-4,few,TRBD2,TGTGCCAGCAGCTTTAAGCGGGGCAGCTCCTACAATGAGCAGTTCTTC,CASSFKRGSSYNEQFF
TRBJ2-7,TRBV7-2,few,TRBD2,TGTGCCAGCAGCTTAGCCCCACTAGCGGGCCACGAGCAGTACTTC,CASSLAPLAGHEQYF
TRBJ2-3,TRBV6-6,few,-,TGTGCCAGCAGTTACGGCGGTAGCACAGATACGCAGTATTTT,CASSYGGSTDTQYF
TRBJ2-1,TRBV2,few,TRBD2,TGTGCCAGCAGGGAACGGGGGGCCTACAATGAGCAGTTCTTC,CASRERGAYNEQFF
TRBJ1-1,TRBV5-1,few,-,TGCGCCAGCAGCGTCCGGGGCCCGAACACTGAAGCTTTCTTT,CASSVRGPNTEAFF
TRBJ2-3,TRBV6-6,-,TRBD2,TGTGCCAGCAGTTACTCACTAGCGGGAGATGTAGATACGCAGTATTTT,CASSYSLAGDVDTQYF
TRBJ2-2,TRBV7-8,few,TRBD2,TGTGCCAGCAGCTGGCGACTAGCGGGATCGAACACCGGGGAGCTGTTTTTT,CASSWRLAGSNTGELFF
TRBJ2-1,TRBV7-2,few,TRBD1,TGTGCCAGCAGCTTAGCAGACAGGGACTACAATGAGCAGTTCTTC,CASSLADRDYNEQFF
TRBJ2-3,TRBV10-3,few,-,TGTGCCATCAGTGGAAGTGTGTCCGATCGAGATACGCAGTATTTT,CAISGSVSDRDTQYF
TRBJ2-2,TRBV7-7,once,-,TGTGCCAGCAGCTTAGGGACTGTCCAGGGCGGGGAGCTGTTTTTT,CASSLGTVQGGELFF
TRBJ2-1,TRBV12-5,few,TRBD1,TGTGCTAGTGGTTCTTTGAGGGGGCTTTCCTACAATGAGCAGTTCTTC,CASGSLRGLSYNEQFF
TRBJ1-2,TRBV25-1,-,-,TGTGCCAGCAGTGATTCCGTTAGCAAGGACTACACCTTC,CASSDSVSKDYTF
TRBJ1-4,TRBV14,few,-,TGTGCCAGCAGCCAAGCCCCACGAAGCACCGATGAAAAACTGTTTTTT,CASSQAPRSTDEKLFF
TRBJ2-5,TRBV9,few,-,TGTGCCAGCACGCGGGGCGCAGGGAAGGGGGAGACCCAGTACTTC,CASTRGAGKGETQYF
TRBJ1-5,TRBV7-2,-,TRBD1,TGTGCCAGCAGCTTAAGGACAGGTACCAGGGGCAATCAGCCCCAGCATTTT,CASSLRTGTRGNQPQHF
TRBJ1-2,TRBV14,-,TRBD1,TGTGCCAGCAGCCAGGCCGGGACAGGGGCCTATGGCTACACCTTC,CASSQAGTGAYGYTF
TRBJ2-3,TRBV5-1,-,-,TGCGCCAGCAGCTTGGCCGTTTATAGCACAGATACGCAGTATTTT,CASSLAVYSTDTQYF
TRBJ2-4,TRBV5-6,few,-,TGTGCCAGCAGCTCATATAACCGGGACGGTGACATTCAGTACTTC,CASSSYNRDGDIQYF
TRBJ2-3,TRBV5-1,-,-,TGCGCCAGCAGCAATGGACCCACAGATACGCAGTATTTT,CASSNGPTDTQYF
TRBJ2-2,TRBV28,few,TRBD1,TGTGCCAGCAGTCCCCGGGACAGGGTTAAGGACACCGGGGAGCTGTTTTTT,CASSPRDRVKDTGELFF
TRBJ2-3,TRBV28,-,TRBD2,TGTGCCACCGATGACAGACTAGCGGGGCCTAGCACAGATACGCAGTATTTT,CATDDRLAGPSTDTQYF
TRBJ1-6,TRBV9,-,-,TGTGCCAGCAGCGAGAGAAGACAGGTGGGATGGAATTCACCCCTCCACTTT,CASSERRQVGWNSPLHF
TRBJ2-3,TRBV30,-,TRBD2,TGTGCCTGGACCACGACTAGCGGGAGGCCCCATTCTAGCACAGATACGCAGTATTTT,CAWTTTSGRPHSSTDTQYF